The subject of this entry is one TCR beta chain. Its antigen remains unidentified. No base quality values were provided; no much bigger clone lies one nucleotide off. Blood samples were collected up to 4 times in the first month after transplant and then at least monthly when available. This sample is part of a study of graft-versus-host responses after intestinal transplantation listed by TCRdb under 2021. Regarding the study in general: Multivisceral, liver-intestinal, or isolated intestinal transplants were received by the recipients. Rather than being sequenced by the commercial service, samples from a few later patients were sequenced in-house on an Illumina MiSeq and processed with MiXCR. Donor T cell macrochimerism was defined as a peak of at least 4% donor T cells among recipient peripheral blood mononuclear cells. Every recipient was given anti-thymocyte globulin induction, followed by around three years of maintenance tacrolimus and steroids. To identify alloreactive clones, pre-transplant mixed lymphocyte reaction products were sequenced and then compared with unstimulated pre-transplant donor and recipient T cells. Graft-versus-host and host-versus-graft alloreactive T cell clones were tracked in the graft, circulation and bone marrow after intestinal transplantation using bulk TCR-beta CDR3 sequencing. Of the 20 to 25 intestinal transplant recipients enrolled in the cohort, one of whom was a retransplant, 3 patients without pretransplant specimens were excluded. Beyond this particular receptor, the publication reports: The relatively low number and heterogeneity of intestinal transplant patients limited the conclusions. Early after transplant, declines in HvG clones were associated with peak levels of circulating GvH clones. In the allografts of patients with donor T cell macrochimerism, GvH to HvG T cell clonal ratios were high. GvH clones were found in recipient bone marrow, and some of the GvH clones appeared earlier in ileal mucosa or blood, which is consistent with an intestinal mucosal origin.

Including the terminal cysteine and phenylalanine, the CDR3 comprises 14 residues. The kept DNA is CDR3 alone, 42 bases in frame from the first base. V has 8 bases trimmed and J has 3 bases trimmed; junction bases matching no gene number 6. According to the germline V gene, CDR1 reads MNHEY and CDR2 reads SVGAGI. Library preparation employed the immunoSEQ multiplex PCR assay. For most patients, high-throughput TCR-beta CDR3 sequencing of genomic DNA was performed by Adaptive Biotechnologies. Concerning the study's data processing: TCR sequencing data for over 15 patients were retrieved from Adaptive's ImmunoSEQ software; three other patients were processed with MiXCR and VDJtools. CDR3 nucleotide sequences shared between donor and recipient were removed because their origin could not be assigned. Alloreactive clones required at least 2-fold expansion over unstimulated cells and minimum CFSE-low frequency of 0.002% (template counts) or 0.001% (read counts). Mappable clones were those detected in sequenced pre-transplant spleen, lymph node, or MLR CFSE-low populations of the donor or recipient. The cumulative frequency of alloreactive clones was calculated as a percentage of all sequences, weighted by copy number. In TCRdb, the immuneACCESS table is reduced to in-frame sequences with V and J assigned. These tables do not hold every clone; where another copy was compared, an unresolved V gene accounts for under half, and the others remain unexplained. V and J calls and clone size are given by that table; D and trimming were obtained from the DNA. This sample comprises around 25,000 clones, 70% to 90% of them detected only once. The ten largest make up 0.96% of the sample.

The sequence links TRBV6-5 to TRBJ2-1, with 8 junctional bases fitting TRBD1. The receptor was derived from a human patient who received an intestinal transplant, so some T cells may come from the graft donor. Source: PBMCs, taken approximately 450 days after intestinal transplant. The CDR3 reads CASGGQGGYNEQFF. The nucleotide sequence is given as TGTGCCAGCGGAGGACAGGGAGGCTACAATGAGCAGTTCTTC.